A single sample gave rise to the 24 T cell receptor beta chains below, sequenced in a study of spatial heterogeneity in lung cancer. TCRdb re-derived calls from the 5' RACE reads in MiXCR, one entry per CDR3 protein. The data show tens of thousands of distinct CDR3 sequences, 12% to 15% seen once. Time point: sample taken at primary tumor resection. This sample comprised PBMCs, obtained at surgery. The receptors were sampled from a male donor with early-stage non-small cell lung cancer.

This clonotype occurred a few times. The chain combines TRBV6-5 with TRBJ2-3; the D is unclear. The V end lost 2 bases, the J end lost 3 bases, and 6 bases lay between the germline ends. The germline V gene encodes CDR1 MNHEY and CDR2 SVGAGI. The CDR3 is 13 residues long. This chain's CDR3 is CASSYPETDTQYF. For the CDR3, the DNA is TGTGCCAGCAGTTACCCCGAGACAGATACGCAGTATTTT.

This clonotype was observed at least ten times. This rearrangement joins TRBV28 to TRBJ2-5; 7 positions match TRBD1. This CDR3 spans 14 amino acids. The germline V gene encodes CDR1 MDHEN and CDR2 SYDVKM. V was pared by 5 bases and J by 2 bases, with 5 bases of the junction left unmatched. The DNA for the CDR3 is TGTGCCAGCAGTCCGGGGACAGCACAAGAGACCCAGTACTTC. This sequence encodes CASSPGTAQETQYF.

This clonotype was observed a handful of times. The chain is built from TRBV4-2 and TRBJ2-1; tentatively, D is TRBD2 (6 bases). V was trimmed by 4 bases and J by 9 bases, leaving 22 bases between them. The CDR3 extends over 16 amino acids. Germline-derived CDR1 and CDR2 are LGHNA and YNFKEQ. CDR3 nucleotides: TGTGCCAGCAGCCCCCCCAAGCGCGGGACCAACGGTGAGCAGTTCTTC. The encoded protein is CASSPPKRGTNGEQFF.

Ten or more counts support this clonotype. The V gene is TRBV5-1, the J gene TRBJ2-1; 8 positions agree with TRBD2. There are 15 residues in the CDR3. V dropped 2 bases and J dropped 5; count of bases not matched to a gene: 6. Germline V gives CDR1 SGHRS, CDR2 YFSETQ. The CDR3 is CASSLAGVENNEQFF. The CDR3 coding sequence is TGCGCCAGCAGCTTAGCGGGAGTGGAAAACAATGAGCAGTTCTTC.

The sample holds many counts of this clonotype. This chain joins TRBV7-9 and TRBJ2-3; 8 bases fit TRBD2. Trimming cost V 3 bases and J 6 bases; bases outside gene matches: 8. CDR3 size: 15 residues. Germline CDR1 reads SEHNR; CDR2 reads FQNEAQ (reference sequence). DNA for the CDR3: TGTGCCAGCAGCTTGATAGCGGGGCTAATGGATACGCAGTATTTT. The encoded protein is CASSLIAGLMDTQYF. The full variable domain, its missing parts supplied by reference TRBV7-9 and TRBJ2-3, is DTGVSQNPRHKITKRGQNVTFRCDPISEHNRLYWYRQTLGQGPEFLTYFQNEAQLEKSRLLSDRFSAERPKGSFSTLEIQRTEQGDSAMYLCASSLIAGLMDTQYFGPGTRLTVL.

This clonotype turned up a few times. The V call is TRBV9, the J call TRBJ2-5; D uncertain. CDR3 length: 12 amino acids. Germline CDR1 reads SGDLS; CDR2 reads YYNGEE. Trimming shortened V by 0 bases and J by 2 bases, and 2 bases separated the two germline ends. CDR3 DNA sequence: TGTGCCAGCAGCGTAGGGCAAGAGACCCAGTACTTC. Protein product: CASSVGQETQYF.

Only a few counts were recorded for this clonotype. The V and J genes are TRBV11-2 and TRBJ1-1, with D possibly matching TRBD1 (6 bases). Trimming took off 2 bases at V and 6 bases at J, with 10 bases between the two ends. CDR1 SGHAT and CDR2 FQNNGV come from the germline V gene. This CDR3 comprises 13 residues. The CDR3 DNA reads as TGTGCCAGCAGCTTAACAGGGTTGCCTGAAGCTTTCTTT. Residues: CASSLTGLPEAFF.

This clonotype occurred a few times. This chain links TRBV10-3 with TRBJ2-1, with 16 bases that match TRBD2. V shed 6 bases, J shed 0 bases, and the junction held 11 bases outside the gene matches. Looked up from germline, CDR1 is ENHRY and CDR2 is SYGVKD. This CDR3 has 20 residues. CDR3 sequence (DNA): TGTGCCATCAGCTCCGCTCCGGGACTAGCGGGAGGGTCCTCCTACAATGAGCAGTTCTTC. Translating it yields CAISSAPGLAGGSSYNEQFF.

Only one count was recorded for this clonotype. The V and J genes are TRBV11-3 and TRBJ2-7; D is undetermined. Trimming took off 0 bases at V and 3 bases at J, with 9 bases between the two ends. The length of the CDR3 is 14 residues. Germline V lookup: CDR1 SGHNT, CDR2 YENEEA. CDR3 DNA sequence: TGTGCCAGCAGCTTAGAGCCGTCAAGCTACGAGCAGTACTTC. Residues: CASSLEPSSYEQYF.

This clonotype was counted a few times. V is TRBV10-3 and J is TRBJ2-5, with a possible D match to TRBD1 (5 bases). The CDR3 is 13 residues long. Trimming cost V 6 bases and J 0 bases, with 8 bases left between them. Germline V lookup: CDR1 ENHRY, CDR2 SYGVKD. The CDR3 protein is CAIRVGDQETQYF. The CDR3 nucleotides read TGTGCCATCAGAGTAGGGGACCAAGAGACCCAGTACTTC.

There are a few counts of this clonotype. The chain combines TRBV2 with TRBJ2-7, with 9 bases aligning to TRBD1. The J segment lost 1 base and the V segment lost 2 bases, leaving 15 bases of the junction unmatched. The CDR3 consists of 19 residues. Germline lookup yields CDR1 SNHLY and CDR2 FYNNEI. The CDR3 sequence: CASSERGQGSPLRSYEQYF. For the CDR3, the DNA is TGTGCCAGCAGTGAAAGGGGACAGGGTTCACCCCTTAGGTCCTACGAGCAGTACTTC. Based on the CDR3 plus reference TRBV2 and TRBJ2-7, the full variable domain is EPEVTQTPSHQVTQMGQEVILRCVPISNHLYFYWYRQILGQKVEFLVSFYNNEISEKSEIFDDQFSVERPDGSNFTLKIRSTKLEDSAMYFCASSERGQGSPLRSYEQYFGPGTRLTVT.

This clonotype appeared a few times. The chain combines TRBV18 with TRBJ2-4; TRBD1 matches 8 bases. J was trimmed by 9 bases and V by 5 bases; bases with no gene match: 18. Germline V CDR1 and CDR2: KGHSH, LQKENI. The length of the CDR3 is 17 residues. In DNA, the CDR3 is TGTGCCAGCTCAGCAGGAGACAGGGGCCTGAAGTACGGCATTCAGTACTTC. Its protein is CASSAGDRGLKYGIQYF. Based on the CDR3 plus reference TRBV18 and TRBJ2-4, the full variable domain is NAGVMQNPRHLVRRRGQEARLRCSPMKGHSHVYWYRQLPEEGLKFMVYLQKENIIDESGMPKERFSAEFPKEGPSILRIQQVVRGDSAAYFCASSAGDRGLKYGIQYFGAGTRLSVL.

In this sample, this clonotype turned up a few times. This rearrangement joins TRBV10-3 to TRBJ2-5; D is unclear. Deletions cut 3 bases from V and 1 base from J, with 6 bases between. The CDR3 length is 13 residues. CDR1 is ENHRY, CDR2 SYGVKD, per germline. The CDR3 reads CAISDPVQETQYF. In DNA, the CDR3 is TGTGCCATCAGTGACCCGGTCCAAGAGACCCAGTACTTC.

This clonotype showed up just a few times. V gene TRBV5-1 combines with J gene TRBJ2-7, with 7 bases that match TRBD1. The CDR3 is 15 amino acids. Germline-derived CDR1 and CDR2 are SGHRS and YFSETQ. The trim removed 4 bases at V and 0 bases at J, leaving 7 bases unmatched. As DNA, the CDR3 is TGCGCCAGCAGCATAGGGACAGAATACTCCTACGAGCAGTACTTC. Protein: CASSIGTEYSYEQYF.

The V call is TRBV12-3 or TRBV12-4, the J call TRBJ2-1, with TRBD1 matching over 8 bases. This CDR3 has 15 residues. V shed 4 bases, J shed 6 bases, and the junction held 8 bases outside the gene matches. For the CDR3, the DNA is TGTGCCAGCAGTTGGAGGCAGGGGGCGACCAATGAGCAGTTCTTC. This translates into CASSWRQGATNEQFF.

This clonotype was picked up a small number of times. J is TRBJ2-1 and V is TRBV7-6, with 8 bases fitting TRBD2. CDR1 is SGHVS and CDR2 is FNYEAQ in the germline V gene. The CDR3 has 14 residues. J was trimmed by 6 bases and V by 1 base; bases with no gene match: 2. CDR3 bases: TGTGCCAGCAGCTTAGGACTAGCGTTCAATGAGCAGTTCTTC. Amino acids: CASSLGLAFNEQFF.

The DNA for the CDR3 is TGTGCCAGTACGGGGCAGGGGATCTATGGCTACACCTTC. Amino acids: CASTGQGIYGYTF. V is TRBV19 and J is TRBJ1-2; weak D call: TRBD1 (6 bases). The CDR3 spans 13 residues. CDR1 and CDR2 from the germline V gene are LNHDA and SQIVND (reference sequence). Trimming pared 7 bases from V and 4 bases from J, leaving 13 bases between.

The table lists this clonotype with a few counts. CDR3 nucleotide sequence: TGTGCCAGCAGCCCAGGGTTGGCTGAAGCTTTCTTT. It translates to CASSPGLAEAFF. The J gene is TRBJ1-1, the V gene TRBV7-2; D might be TRBD1 (5 bases). Between the trimmed V and J ends, which lost 5 bases and 6 bases, there was a span of 10 bases. Germline-derived CDR1 and CDR2 are SGHTA and FQGNSA. The length of the CDR3 is 12 residues.

The table lists this clonotype with many counts. This sequence joins TRBV5-6 and TRBJ2-2; D is possibly TRBD1 (6 bases). Between the trimmed V and J ends, which lost 4 bases and 4 bases, there was a span of 14 bases. The length of the CDR3 is 15 residues. CDR1 and CDR2 from the germline V gene are SGHDT and YYEEEE. The CDR3, as DNA: TGTGCCAGCAGCCCCGGACAGATTATCACCGGGGAGCTGTTTTTT. Translation: CASSPGQIITGELFF.

This clonotype was seen at least ten times. The chain recombines TRBV11-2 with TRBJ1-1; D is unresolved. Trimming cost V 3 bases and J 2 bases, with 7 bases left between them. Germline lookup yields CDR1 SGHAT and CDR2 FQNNGV. The CDR3 totals 13 residues. DNA of the CDR3: TGTGCCAGCAGCTTGGCAGGAAACACTGAAGCTTTCTTT. This codes for CASSLAGNTEAFF.

The chain links TRBV5-1 to TRBJ1-5, with a weak D call TRBD1 (5 bases). The CDR3 contains 15 residues. With 0 bases removed from V and 3 bases from J, the gap between germline ends came to 10 bases. The germline CDR1 and CDR2 sequences are SGHRS and YFSETQ. The CDR3 reads CASSLASGSNQPQHF. The CDR3 coding sequence is TGCGCCAGCAGCTTGGCCTCAGGGTCCAATCAGCCCCAGCATTTT.

There are a few counts of this clonotype. The chain combines TRBV11-3 with TRBJ2-1, with 13 bases matching TRBD2. The V gene end was trimmed by 5 bases and the J gene end by 7 bases; junction bases not matched to a gene: 5. Germline V gene lookup returns CDR1 SGHNT and CDR2 YENEEA. This CDR3 is built from 15 residues. CDR3 in DNA: TGTGCCAGCAGCACGGGACTAGCGGGAAGGAATGAGCAGTTCTTC. It specifies CASSTGLAGRNEQFF.

The chain has TRBV7-6 and TRBJ2-7, with TRBD2 matching 8 bases. CDR3 length equals 14 residues. CDR1 SGHVS and CDR2 FNYEAQ come from the germline V gene. V gave up 5 bases and J gave up 6 bases; unmatched junction bases: 9. CDR3: CASSQGTSPTEQYF. The DNA for the CDR3 is TGTGCCAGCAGCCAGGGGACTAGTCCTACCGAGCAGTACTTC.

This clonotype has only a few counts. The chain joins TRBV12-3 or TRBV12-4 to TRBJ1-4; TRBD1 might be the D (5 bases). Deletions cut 4 bases from V and 8 bases from J, with 11 bases between. The CDR3 runs 13 residues. The CDR3 nucleotides are TGTGCCAGCAGTTGGGGCCGGGAAGAAAAACTGTTTTTT. It specifies CASSWGREEKLFF.